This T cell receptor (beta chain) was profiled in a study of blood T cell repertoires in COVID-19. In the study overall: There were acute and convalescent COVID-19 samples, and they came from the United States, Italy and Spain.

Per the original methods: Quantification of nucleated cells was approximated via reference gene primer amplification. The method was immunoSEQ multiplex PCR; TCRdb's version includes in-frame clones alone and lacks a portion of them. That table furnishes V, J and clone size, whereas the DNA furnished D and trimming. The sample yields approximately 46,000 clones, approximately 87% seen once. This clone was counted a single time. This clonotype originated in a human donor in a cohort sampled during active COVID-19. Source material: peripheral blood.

The CDR3 region has the DNA TGTGCCAGCAGCTTAGGACTGAACTATGGCTACACCTTC. Its translation is CASSLGLNYGYTF. The V call is TRBV7-2, the J call TRBJ1-2; D unresolved. This CDR3 spans 13 amino acids. Trimming stripped 1 base from V and 2 bases from J, with 5 bases between. Germline V lookup: CDR1 SGHTA, CDR2 FQGNSA.